The clone carrying this T cell receptor beta chain has more than one count but fewer than ten. The antigen remains undetermined. A much larger clone lies one base from this, so it may be a read error. The entry originates in a study of T cells in Graves' hyperthyroidism and ophthalmopathy. Whole-study context: Peripheral blood sampling occurred at initial diagnosis, before any treatment. Study-wide results and limits: Model-based prediction identified ophthalmopathy a median about 6.8 months prior to its onset.

A NOSPECS grade of at least 4, a Clinical Activity Score of at least 3 and duration under 3 months were recorded in ophthalmopathy patients. Based on clinical symptoms, serum thyroxine and TRAb, thyroid ultrasound and orbital computed tomography, diagnoses were reached. RNA transcripts served as the template for amplifying TCR beta CDR3 regions. A first-round RT-PCR of the TCR CDR3 used the HTBI primer set. TCRdb reprocessed the multiplex PCR reads via MiXCR and lists one record per CDR3 protein. The table shows fewer than 500,000 distinct CDR3 sequences, with approximately 14% occurring only once. Germline V gene lookup returns CDR1 KGHSH and CDR2 LQKENI. With 1 base removed from V and 2 bases from J, the gap between germline ends came to 14 bases. The CDR3 is made up of 16 amino acids.

The rearrangement joins TRBV18 to TRBJ1-1, with D unresolved. The specimen sequenced was blood. The sequence was obtained from a man aged 18 to 30 with Graves' ophthalmopathy. The CDR3 loop is CASSPLREGPNTEAFF. Here the CDR3 DNA reads TGTGCCAGCTCACCACTACGGGAAGGCCCCAACACTGAAGCTTTCTTT.